This record covers a single T cell receptor (beta chain). As yet, its antigen is unknown. This entry belongs to a study of cytomegalovirus exposure and HLA in healthy donors. In the study overall: Early released data comprised 80 million to 90 million unique TCRs from HLA-typed donors. Whole-study results and caveats: High specificity and sensitivity for cytomegalovirus status were reported for the classifier.

Deletions cut 4 bases from V and 6 bases from J, with 10 bases between. Per the germline V gene, CDR1 is SNHLY and CDR2 is FYNNEI. This CDR3 comprises 12 residues. It was with 60 Vbeta and 13 Jbeta primers that the PCR ran. The repertoire was sequenced with immunoSEQ multiplex PCR; TCRdb's copy has only in-frame clones and lacks some. Of some 190,000 clones listed, about 86% were seen once; the top ten hold around 0.3%. The source of this sequence is a woman aged 25 to 39 in good health and CMV-seronegative. The source material was PBMCs. The V and J genes are TRBV2 and TRBJ2-7; possible D gene TRBD1, 6 bases. The CDR3 DNA sequence: TGTGCCAGCAGTGTCCCCAGGGGCGAGCAGTACTTC. Its translation is CASSVPRGEQYF.